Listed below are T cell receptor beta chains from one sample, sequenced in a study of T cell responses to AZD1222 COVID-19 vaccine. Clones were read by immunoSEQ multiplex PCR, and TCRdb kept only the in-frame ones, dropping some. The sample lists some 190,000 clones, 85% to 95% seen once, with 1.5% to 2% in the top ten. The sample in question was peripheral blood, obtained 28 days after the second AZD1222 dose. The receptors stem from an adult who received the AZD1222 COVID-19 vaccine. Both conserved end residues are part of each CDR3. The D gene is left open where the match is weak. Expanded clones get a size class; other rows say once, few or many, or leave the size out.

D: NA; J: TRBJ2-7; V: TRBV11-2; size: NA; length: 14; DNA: TGTGCCAGCAGTTATGGACAAGTTTCCTACGAGCAGTACTTC; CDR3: CASSYGQVSYEQYF
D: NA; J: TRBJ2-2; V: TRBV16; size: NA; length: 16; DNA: TGTGCCAGCAGCCAACAAGGGGGGTCGAACACCGGGGAGCTGTTTTTT; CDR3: CASSQQGGSNTGELFF
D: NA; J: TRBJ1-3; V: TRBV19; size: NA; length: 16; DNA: TGTGCCAGTAGTATCGTGAGACGGAACTCTGGAAACACCATATATTTT; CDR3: CASSIVRRNSGNTIYF
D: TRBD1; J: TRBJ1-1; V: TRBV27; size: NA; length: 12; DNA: TGTGCCAGCAGTGCCAACAGGGGGAAGGCTTTCTTT; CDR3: CASSANRGKAFF
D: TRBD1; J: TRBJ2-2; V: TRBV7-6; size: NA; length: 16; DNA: TGTGCCAGCAGCCTTCAGACAGGGGCGGACACCGGGGAGCTGTTTTTT; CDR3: CASSLQTGADTGELFF
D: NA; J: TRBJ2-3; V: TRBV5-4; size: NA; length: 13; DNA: TGTGCCAGCAGCTCGCAGGGGCCAGATACGCAGTATTTT; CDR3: CASSSQGPDTQYF
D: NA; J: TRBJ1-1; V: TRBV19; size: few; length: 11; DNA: TGTGCCAGTAAAATAGAGACTGAAGCTTTCTTT; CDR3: CASKIETEAFF
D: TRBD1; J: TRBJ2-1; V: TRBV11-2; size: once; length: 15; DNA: TGTGCCAGCAGCGAAAACAGGGGCTCCTACAATGAGCAGTTCTTC; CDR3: CASSENRGSYNEQFF
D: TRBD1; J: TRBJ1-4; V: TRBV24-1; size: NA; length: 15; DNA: TGTGCCACCAGTGAATATGACAGGGGTTGTGAAAAACTGTTTTTT; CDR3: CATSEYDRGCEKLFF
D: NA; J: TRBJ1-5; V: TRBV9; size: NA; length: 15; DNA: TGTGCCAGCAGCGTAGGCGGGGGGGGTAGTCAGCCCCAGCATTTT; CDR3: CASSVGGGGSQPQHF
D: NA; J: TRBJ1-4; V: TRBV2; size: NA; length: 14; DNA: TGTGCCAACGGAGCGGGGGCCGGAAAGGAAAAACTGTTTTTT; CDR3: CANGAGAGKEKLFF
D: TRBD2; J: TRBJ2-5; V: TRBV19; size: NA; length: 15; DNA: TGTGCCAGTAGTCGGCTAGCGGGGGAAAGAGAGACCCAGTACTTC; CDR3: CASSRLAGERETQYF
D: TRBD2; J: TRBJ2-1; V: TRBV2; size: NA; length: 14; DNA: TGTGCCAGCAGCAGACTAGCCCAACGTAATGAGCAGTTCTTC; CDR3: CASSRLAQRNEQFF
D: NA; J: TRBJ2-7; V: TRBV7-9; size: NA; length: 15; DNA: TGTGCCAGCAGCCCGGACGTAGGGGGGTATTACGAGCAGTACTTC; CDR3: CASSPDVGGYYEQYF
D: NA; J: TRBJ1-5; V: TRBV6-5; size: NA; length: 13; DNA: TGTGCCAGCCAAAGAGATAGCAATCAGCCCCAGCATTTT; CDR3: CASQRDSNQPQHF
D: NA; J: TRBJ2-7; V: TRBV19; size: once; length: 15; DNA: TGTGCCAGTAGTCTCATGGGGACCCACTCCTACGAGCAGTACTTC; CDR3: CASSLMGTHSYEQYF
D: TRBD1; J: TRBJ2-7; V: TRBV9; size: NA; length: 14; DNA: TGTGCCAGCAGCGTAACCCCGACAGGGTACGAGCAGTACTTC; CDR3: CASSVTPTGYEQYF
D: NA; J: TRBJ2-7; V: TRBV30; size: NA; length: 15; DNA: TGTGCCTGGAGTGCGGCGACTACGAATTCAGGGGAGCAGTACTTC; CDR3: CAWSAATTNSGEQYF
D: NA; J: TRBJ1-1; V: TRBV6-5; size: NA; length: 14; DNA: TGTGCCAGCAGTTACCCGGGACCTAACACTGAAGCTTTCTTT; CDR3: CASSYPGPNTEAFF
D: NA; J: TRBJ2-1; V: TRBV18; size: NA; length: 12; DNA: TGTGCCAGCTCACCGCTAGCAATTGAGCAGTTCTTC; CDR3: CASSPLAIEQFF
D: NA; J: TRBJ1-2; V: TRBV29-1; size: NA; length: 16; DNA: TGCAGCGTTTTCCAGGGTGCATCGCAGTCCGGCTCGTTATGTACCTTC; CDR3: CSVFQGASQSGSLCTF
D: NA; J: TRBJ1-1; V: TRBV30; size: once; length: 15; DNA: TGTGCCTGGAGTGTAGTGTCGACGCTGGCCACTGAAGCTTTCTTT; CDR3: CAWSVVSTLATEAFF
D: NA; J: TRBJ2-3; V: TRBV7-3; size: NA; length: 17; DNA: TGTGCCAGCAGCTTATCTCCTCGGGGCGGGATGAGTGGTACGCAGTATTTT; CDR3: CASSLSPRGGMSGTQYF
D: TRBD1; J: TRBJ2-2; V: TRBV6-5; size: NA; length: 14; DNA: TGTGCCAGCAGACGGACAGGGGGCTCCGGGGAGCTGTTTTTT; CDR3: CASRRTGGSGELFF
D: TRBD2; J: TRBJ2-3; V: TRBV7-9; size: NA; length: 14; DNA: TGTGCCGGGTCACCGGGACTACCCACAGATACGCAGTATTTT; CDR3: CAGSPGLPTDTQYF
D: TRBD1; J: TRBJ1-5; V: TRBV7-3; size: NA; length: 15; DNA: TGTGCCAGCAGCTTAGGGGGGACAGTAAATCAGCCCCAGCATTTT; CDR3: CASSLGGTVNQPQHF
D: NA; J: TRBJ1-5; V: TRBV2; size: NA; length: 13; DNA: TGTGCCAGCAGCACGGAAGTAAATCAGCCCCAGCATTTT; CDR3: CASSTEVNQPQHF
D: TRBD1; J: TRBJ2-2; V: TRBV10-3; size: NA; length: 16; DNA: TGTGCCATCGGGCAGGGGGTGAAAGCGAACACCGGGGAGCTGTTTTTT; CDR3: CAIGQGVKANTGELFF
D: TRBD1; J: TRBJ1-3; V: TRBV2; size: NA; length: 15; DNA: TGTGCCAGCAGCGCACAGGGGTTCCTCGGAAACACCATATATTTT; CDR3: CASSAQGFLGNTIYF
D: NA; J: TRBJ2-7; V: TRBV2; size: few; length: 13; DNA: TGTGCCAGCAGAGCCCCAGGGTCCTACGAGCAGTACTTC; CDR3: CASRAPGSYEQYF
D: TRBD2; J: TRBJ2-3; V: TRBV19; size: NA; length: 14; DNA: TGTGCCAGTAGGCCTAGCGGGGGTGCACGGGGGCAGTATTTT; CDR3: CASRPSGGARGQYF
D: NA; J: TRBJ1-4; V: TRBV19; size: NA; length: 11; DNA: TGTGCCAGCGGAGACAGGGAAAAACTGTTTTTT; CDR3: CASGDREKLFF
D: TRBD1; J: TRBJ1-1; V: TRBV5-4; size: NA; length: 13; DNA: TGTGCCAGCAGGACAGGGGCTAACACTGAAGCTTTCTTT; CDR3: CASRTGANTEAFF
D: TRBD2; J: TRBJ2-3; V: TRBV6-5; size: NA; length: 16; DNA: TGTGCCAGCAGTTCCCCATCTAGCGGAGGCACAGATACGCAGTATTTT; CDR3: CASSSPSSGGTDTQYF
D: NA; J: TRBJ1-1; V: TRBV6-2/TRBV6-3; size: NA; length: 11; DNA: TGTGCCAGCAGTCGACCAACTGAAGCTTTCTTT; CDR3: CASSRPTEAFF
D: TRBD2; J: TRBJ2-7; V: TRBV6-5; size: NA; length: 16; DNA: TGTGCCAGCAGTTACTCGGGACTAGTAAGTACCTACGAGCAGTACTTC; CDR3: CASSYSGLVSTYEQYF
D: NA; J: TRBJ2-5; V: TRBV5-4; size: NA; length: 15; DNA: TGTGCCAGCAGCTGGGTGGGTAGCGTCAAGGAGACCCAGTACTTC; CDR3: CASSWVGSVKETQYF
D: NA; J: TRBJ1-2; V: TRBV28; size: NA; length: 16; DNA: TGTGCCAGCAGTTCGGGGGGGGACCTTGGGATCCTTGGCTACACCTTC; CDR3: CASSSGGDLGILGYTF
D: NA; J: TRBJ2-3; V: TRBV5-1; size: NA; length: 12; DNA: TGCGCCAGCCGGATAGACACAGATACGCAGTATTTT; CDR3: CASRIDTDTQYF
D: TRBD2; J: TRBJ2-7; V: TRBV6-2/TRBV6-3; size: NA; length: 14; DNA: TGTGCCAGCAGTTACTCCGGGGGGGGCTACGAGCAGTACTTC; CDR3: CASSYSGGGYEQYF
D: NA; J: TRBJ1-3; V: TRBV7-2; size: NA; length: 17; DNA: TGTGCCAGCAGCTTAGCCGGGACACCAATCTCTGGAAACACCATATATTTT; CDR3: CASSLAGTPISGNTIYF
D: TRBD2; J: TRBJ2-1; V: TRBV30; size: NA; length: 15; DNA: TGTGCCTGGAGGATTAGCGGGGGGCCTAACAATGAGCAGTTCTTC; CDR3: CAWRISGGPNNEQFF
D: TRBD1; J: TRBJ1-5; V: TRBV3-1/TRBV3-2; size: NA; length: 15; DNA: TGTGCCAGCAGCCAGGCGACAGGGACGAGTCAGCCCCAGCATTTT; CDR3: CASSQATGTSQPQHF
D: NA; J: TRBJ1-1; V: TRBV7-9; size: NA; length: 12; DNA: TGTGCCAGCAGCTCATTATTGGATGAAGCTTTCTTT; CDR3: CASSSLLDEAFF
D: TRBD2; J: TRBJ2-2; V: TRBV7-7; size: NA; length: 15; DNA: TGTGCCAGCAGCTTGAGCGGGGGGCGGAACGGGGAGCTGTTTTTT; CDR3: CASSLSGGRNGELFF
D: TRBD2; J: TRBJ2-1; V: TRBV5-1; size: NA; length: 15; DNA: TGCGCCAGCAGCTTGAGCGGGGGCGATTACAATGAGCAGTTCTTC; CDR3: CASSLSGGDYNEQFF
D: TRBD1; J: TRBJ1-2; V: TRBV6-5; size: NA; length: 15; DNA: TGTGCCAGCAGTAGGGGGGGACAGGGGAACTATGGCTACACCTTC; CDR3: CASSRGGQGNYGYTF
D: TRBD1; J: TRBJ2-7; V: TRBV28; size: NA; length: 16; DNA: TGTGCCAGCACCTCGGGACAGGGGGCTTTTCGTAGCGAGCAGTACTTC; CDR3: CASTSGQGAFRSEQYF
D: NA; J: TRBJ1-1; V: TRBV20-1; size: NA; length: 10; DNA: TGCGGGGGCCGAAGGGAAGAAGCTTTCTTT; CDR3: CGGRREEAFF
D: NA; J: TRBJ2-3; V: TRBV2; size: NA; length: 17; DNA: TGTGCCAGCAGTGAATTAACCGGGACTGTGGGCACAGATACGCAGTATTTT; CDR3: CASSELTGTVGTDTQYF
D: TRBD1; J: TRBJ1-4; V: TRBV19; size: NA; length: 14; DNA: TGTGCCAGTAGTACAGGGGGAGGAATGGAAAAACTGTTTTTT; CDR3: CASSTGGGMEKLFF
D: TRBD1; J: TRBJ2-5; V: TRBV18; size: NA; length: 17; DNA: TGTGCCAGCTCACTCGACCGGACAGGGCGGGCCGTGGAGACCCAGTACTTC; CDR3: CASSLDRTGRAVETQYF
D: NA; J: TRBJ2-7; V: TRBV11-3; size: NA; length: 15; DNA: TGTGCCAGCAGCTTAGATCATGGGGGCAAGGGCGAGCAGTACTTC; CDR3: CASSLDHGGKGEQYF